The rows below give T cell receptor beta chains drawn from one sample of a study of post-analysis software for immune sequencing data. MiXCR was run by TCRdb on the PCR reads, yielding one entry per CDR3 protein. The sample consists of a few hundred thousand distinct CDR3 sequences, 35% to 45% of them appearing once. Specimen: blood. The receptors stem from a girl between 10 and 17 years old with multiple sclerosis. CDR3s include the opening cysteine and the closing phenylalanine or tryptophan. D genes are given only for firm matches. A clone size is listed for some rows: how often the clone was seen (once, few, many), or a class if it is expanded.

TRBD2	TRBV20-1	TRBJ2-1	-	TGCAGTGCTAGTACGGCGGGAGCGTCCTACAATGAGCAGTTCTTC	CSASTAGASYNEQFF
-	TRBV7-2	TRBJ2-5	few	TGTGCCAGCAGCTTGGTCCGCGGCGAGACCCAGTACTTC	CASSLVRGETQYF
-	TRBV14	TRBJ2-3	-	TGTGCCAGCAGCCAAGAACGGAGGGCCCGCGCAGATACGCAGTATTTT	CASSQERRARADTQYF
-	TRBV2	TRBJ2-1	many	TGTGCCAGCAGTGTCGGCCACGGGATATCCTACAATGAGCAGTTCTTC	CASSVGHGISYNEQFF
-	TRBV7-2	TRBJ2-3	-	TGTGCCAGCAGCCTCAGGCCCTATGCAGATACGCAGTATTTT	CASSLRPYADTQYF
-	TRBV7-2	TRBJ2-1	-	TGTGCCAGCAGCCCCTACATCGGCTCCTACAATGAGCAGTTCTTC	CASSPYIGSYNEQFF
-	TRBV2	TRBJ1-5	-	TGTGCCGGCAGTCCGGAAGCGGGCAATCAGCCCCAGCATTTT	CAGSPEAGNQPQHF
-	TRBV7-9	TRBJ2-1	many	TGTGCCAGCAGCCCTTCGGGGAACAATGAGCAGTTCTTC	CASSPSGNNEQFF
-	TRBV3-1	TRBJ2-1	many	TGTGCCAGCAGCCCGATTACGGGAAATGAGCAGTTCTTC	CASSPITGNEQFF
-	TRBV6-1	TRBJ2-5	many	TGTGCCAGCGACTTCTCCGGGGGGCGGGAGACCCAGTACTTC	CASDFSGGRETQYF
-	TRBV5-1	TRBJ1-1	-	TGCGCCAGCAGCACAGGAGGGGGGCTGAACACTGAAGCTTTCTTT	CASSTGGGLNTEAFF
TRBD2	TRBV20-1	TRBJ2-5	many	TGCAGTGCTAGAACGGGGGGGCCCGGGGAGACCCAGTACTTC	CSARTGGPGETQYF
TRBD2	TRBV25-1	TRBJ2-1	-	TGTGCCAGCAGTGGCCCACTAGCGGGAGGGTCCTACAATGAGCAGTTCTTC	CASSGPLAGGSYNEQFF
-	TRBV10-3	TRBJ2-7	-	TGTGCCATCAGTCCACCTCCAGAGGAGATCTCCTACGAGCAGTACTTC	CAISPPPEEISYEQYF
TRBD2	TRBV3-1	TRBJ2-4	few	TGTGCCAGCAGCCAAGGAACTAGCGGGGGGAAAAGCATTCAGTACTTC	CASSQGTSGGKSIQYF
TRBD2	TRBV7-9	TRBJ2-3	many	TGCGCCAGCAGCTTGGGACTAGAGAGTTTTCGCACAGATACGCAGTATTTT	CASSLGLESFRTDTQYF
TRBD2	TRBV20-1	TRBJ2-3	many	TGCAGTGCTAGAGATCTAAAGGGACTAGCGGGTAGAACCCAGGCAGATACGCAGTATTTT	CSARDLKGLAGRTQADTQYF
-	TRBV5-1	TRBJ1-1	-	TGCGCCAGCAGCTTGGGATCTACGAACACTGAAGCTTTCTTT	CASSLGSTNTEAFF